These 9 T cell receptor beta chains were all obtained from the same sample, sequenced in a study of radiation and T cells in renal cell carcinoma. Profiled with immunoSEQ multiplex PCR; TCRdb holds only in-frame clones, not every one. This table has more than 10,000 clones, roughly 58% appearing once. As to treatment: treatment-naive control, cytoreductive nephrectomy. Sequenced material: tumor tissue, taken from a patient whose treatment was nephrectomy without radiotherapy. The receptors originated from a man aged 40-55 years with renal cell carcinoma.

This chain uses TRBV2 with TRBJ1-1; tentatively, D is TRBD1 (6 bases). V was shortened by 5 bases and J by 0 bases, with 10 bases between the two germline ends. CDR1 and CDR2 from the germline V gene are SNHLY and FYNNEI. The CDR3 is 14 amino acids. The CDR3 loop reads CASSRDTVNTEAFF. The CDR3 DNA reads TGTGCCAGCAGTAGGGACACGGTGAACACTGAAGCTTTCTTT.

The chain uses TRBV9 and TRBJ2-1, with D possibly TRBD2 on 7 matching bases. CDR3 length: 17 amino acids. Germline V lookup: CDR1 SGDLS, CDR2 YYNGEE. V lost 0 bases and J lost 6, with 19 bases in between. CDR3 residues: CASSVEGGGPSGNEQFF. CDR3 bases: TGTGCCAGCAGCGTAGAGGGGGGAGGGCCATCGGGCAATGAGCAGTTCTTC.

The chain carries TRBV5-8 and TRBJ2-2, with 10 bases identical to TRBD2. V was clipped by 5 bases and J by 5 bases; unmatched bases: 6. From germline, CDR1 is SGHTS and CDR2 YDEGEE. This CDR3 spans 15 amino acids. The CDR3: CASSPGTSVTGELFF. DNA for the CDR3: TGTGCCAGCAGTCCCGGGACTAGCGTAACCGGGGAGCTGTTTTTT.

The chain uses TRBV5-1 and TRBJ2-5; D not resolved. Near its end, the DNA agrees better with TRBJ2-7, so the J call may be wrong. The CDR3 is 14 residues long. Germline V gene data show CDR1 as SGHRS and CDR2 as YFSETQ. The CDR3 DNA follows: TGCGCCAGCAGCTTTTCCGGCGGATCGAACGAGCAGTACTTC. Translated: CASSFSGGSNEQYF.

The chain is built from TRBV9 and TRBJ1-4; D is unclear. The CDR3 contains 15 residues. The V end lost 4 bases, the J end lost 4 bases, and 14 bases lay between the germline ends. Germline assignment: CDR1 SGDLS and CDR2 YYNGEE. This CDR3 is CASSPSGGSNEKLFF. As DNA, the CDR3 is TGTGCCAGCAGCCCGTCTGGAGGGAGTAATGAAAAACTGTTTTTT.

J is TRBJ1-1 and V is TRBV30; D gene ambiguous. The CDR3 runs 12 residues. Trimming removed 7 bases at V and 0 bases at J, with 9 bases between. CDR1 and CDR2 from the germline V gene are GTSNPN and SVGIG (reference sequence). The CDR3 protein is CALERVNTEAFF. The CDR3 region has the DNA TGTGCCTTAGAGAGGGTGAACACTGAAGCTTTCTTT.

This sequence joins TRBV28 and TRBJ2-7; no reliable D call. The CDR3 runs 15 residues. Trimming left V 5 bases short and J 0 bases short, with 14 bases between. Looked up from germline, CDR1 is MDHEN and CDR2 is SYDVKM. The CDR3 protein is CASSPYTAASYEQYF. CDR3 sequence (DNA): TGTGCCAGCAGTCCCTACACAGCTGCCTCCTACGAGCAGTACTTC.

This clone appeared a few times. The chain has TRBV6-5 and TRBJ1-2; D possibly corresponds to TRBD1 (5 bases). The CDR3 spans 14 residues. CDR1 and CDR2 (germline): MNHEY, SVGAGI. The V end lost 7 bases, the J end lost 4 bases, and 16 bases lay between the germline ends. This CDR3 reads CASTRIGGIYGYTF. The CDR3 DNA reads TGTGCCAGCACCCGAATCGGGGGGATCTATGGCTACACCTTC.

The chain employs TRBV7-2 and TRBJ2-4; D is tentatively TRBD1 or TRBD2 (5 bases each). Per germline, CDR1 SGHTA and CDR2 FQGNSA. Trimming pared 3 bases from V and 7 bases from J, leaving 13 bases between. The CDR3 sequence is 14 residues long. The CDR3 protein is CASSFYSEGNIQYF. DNA for the CDR3: TGTGCCAGCAGCTTCTATTCCGAGGGGAACATTCAGTACTTC.